The 29 T cell receptor beta chains below were found in one sample sequenced in a study of CDR3 diversity in severe acne. MiXCR was run by TCRdb on the PCR reads, yielding one entry per CDR3 protein. The table lists around 94,000 distinct CDR3 sequences, roughly half of them singletons. Sequencing used blood. These receptors were collected from a male donor with acne.

The CDR3: CASSLGAFQETQYF. The CDR3, as DNA: TGTGCCAGCAGCTTAGGGGCCTTTCAAGAGACCCAGTACTTC. The chain employs TRBV11-1 and TRBJ2-5; D gene unclear. This CDR3 has 14 amino acids. CDR1 and CDR2 (germline): SGHAT, FQDESV (reference sequence). The V end was cut by 1 base, the J end by 2 bases, with 8 bases between.

This chain joins TRBV25-1 and TRBJ1-1; D is undetermined. The CDR3 loop spans 13 amino acids. The V end lost 5 bases, the J end lost 1 base, and 8 bases lay between the germline ends. Germline CDR1 and CDR2: MGHDK and SYGVNS. The DNA of the CDR3 is TGTGCCAGCAGTTTAGGAGCGAACACTGAAGCTTTCTTT. Translating gives CASSLGANTEAFF. The full variable domain, with the rest looked up from reference TRBV25-1 and TRBJ1-1, is EADIYQTPRYLVIGTGKKITLECSQTMGHDKMYWYQQDPGMELHLIHYSYGVNSTEKGDLSSESTVSRIRTEHFPLTLESARPSHTSQYLCASSLGANTEAFFGQGTRLTVV.

In its sample, this clonotype was seen many times. CDR3 nucleotide sequence: TGTGCCAGCAGTGAAGTATGGGTTCAATCCTATAATTCACCCCTCCACTTT. This translates into CASSEVWVQSYNSPLHF. The chain joins TRBV6-1 to TRBJ1-6, with unresolved D. Germline assignment: CDR1 MNHNS and CDR2 SASEGT. This CDR3 has 17 amino acids. Trimming removed 1 base at V and 1 base at J, with 11 bases between.

The chain employs TRBV2 and TRBJ2-7; TRBD2 agrees at 7 bases. Trimming at V came to 4 bases and at J to 0 bases, leaving 3 bases not matched to a gene. Germline V lookup: CDR1 SNHLY, CDR2 FYNNEI. The CDR3 extends over 14 amino acids. In nucleotides, the CDR3 is TGTGCCAGCAGTGGCCTAGCGGTCTCCTACGAGCAGTACTTC. Translating gives CASSGLAVSYEQYF.

The chain has TRBV7-6 and TRBJ2-7; D is undetermined. V was pared by 1 base and J by 2 bases, with 6 bases between. CDR1 and CDR2 (germline): SGHVS, FNYEAQ. This CDR3 spans 13 amino acids. The CDR3 reads CASSLDLAYEQYF. As DNA, the CDR3 is TGTGCCAGCAGCTTAGATTTGGCCTACGAGCAGTACTTC.

This clonotype occurred many times. The chain has TRBV29-1 and TRBJ1-2; 10 bases agree with TRBD1. The CDR3 is made up of 12 amino acids. With V trimmed by 4 bases and J by 8 bases, 4 bases remained unmatched. In germline, CDR1 is SQVTM, CDR2 ANQGSEA. CDR3 amino acids: CSVGQGARGYTF. In DNA, the CDR3 is TGCAGCGTTGGACAGGGGGCCAGAGGCTACACCTTC.

This chain uses TRBV20-1 with TRBJ2-3; TRBD2 matches at 9 bases. Germline V gene data show CDR1 as DFQATT and CDR2 as SNEGSKA (reference sequence). The CDR3 loop spans 17 amino acids. V shed 0 bases, J shed 5 bases, and the junction held 12 bases outside the gene matches. The CDR3 DNA follows: TGCAGTGCTAGAGATCAGGCGGGAGGGCGGGCTGGAGATACGCAGTATTTT. Translation gives CSARDQAGGRAGDTQYF.

In the case of this clonotype: This may stem from a read error, because a much larger clone lies one nucleotide away. The chain joins TRBV6-1 to TRBJ2-2; unclear D gene. The germline gives CDR1 MNHNS, CDR2 SASEGT. V was trimmed by 7 bases and J by 0 bases, leaving 3 bases between them. The CDR3 covers 12 residues. CDR3 nucleotides: TGTGCCAGCAAACCGAACACCGGGGAGCTGTTTTTT. Translating it yields CASKPNTGELFF.

A remark on this clonotype: Compared with germline, one end of the junction differs, possibly owing to a read error. The V gene is TRBV20-1, the J gene TRBJ1-1; TRBD1 is a possible D gene (5 bases). From germline, CDR1 is DFQATT and CDR2 SNEGSKA (reference sequence). This CDR3 contains 12 residues. The CDR3: CSARKLGTEAFF. CDR3 coding DNA: TGCAGTGCTCGCAAATTAGGGACTGAGGCTTTCTTT.

The chain joins TRBV5-1 to TRBJ1-1, with 7 bases fitting TRBD1. J was trimmed by 4 bases and V by 1 base; bases with no gene match: 7. Looked up from germline, CDR1 is SGHRS and CDR2 is YFSETQ. The CDR3 sequence is 15 residues long. CDR3 loop: CASSLYSGGSTEAFF. The CDR3 DNA sequence: TGCGCCAGCAGCTTGTATTCAGGGGGAAGCACTGAAGCTTTCTTT.

Remarks on this clonotype: This may be a read error, as it is one base from a much larger clone. This chain connects TRBV5-1 to TRBJ2-1; weak D call: TRBD2 (6 bases). Per germline, CDR1 SGHRS and CDR2 YFSETQ. The V end was cut by 9 bases, the J end by 7 bases, with 17 bases between. The CDR3 is 13 residues long. CDR3: CATSPPGRNEQFF. The CDR3 nucleotides read TGCGCCACCTCACCGCCAGGGAGGAATGAGCAGTTCTTC.

The rearrangement links TRBV10-3 to TRBJ1-1; possible D gene TRBD1, 6 bases. This CDR3 is built from 11 residues. Trimming took 6 bases from V and 7 from J, leaving 9 bases between them. CDR1 ENHRY and CDR2 SYGVKD come from the germline V gene. The CDR3, as DNA: TGTGCCATCAGGAGGGGGATTGAAGCTTTCTTT. It is translated as CAIRRGIEAFF.

This clonotype was detected once. CDR3 nucleotide sequence: TGTGCCAGCAGGCCGGAGGAGCGGAGAGGGCTTTACGAGCAGTACTTC. It is translated as CASRPEERRGLYEQYF. V usage is TRBV12-3 or TRBV12-4 and J usage is TRBJ2-7; D might be TRBD2 (5 bases). CDR3 size: 16 residues. V dropped 6 bases and J dropped 4 bases, with 22 bases sitting between them.

This clonotype was picked up many times. The chain recombines TRBV2 with TRBJ2-3; 16 bases align to TRBD2. Trimming at V came to 6 bases and at J to 6 bases, leaving 6 bases not matched to a gene. The CDR3 length is 16 residues. CDR1 and CDR2 from the germline V gene are SNHLY and FYNNEI. CDR3 sequence reads: CASRMGLAGGLDTQYF. CDR3 coding DNA: TGTGCCAGCAGGATGGGACTAGCGGGAGGGTTGGATACGCAGTATTTT.

As to this clonotype: No conserved phenylalanine or tryptophan ends this CDR3, so it is likely a read error. This rearrangement joins TRBV6-2 or TRBV6-3 to TRBJ2-5; the D gene could be TRBD1 or TRBD2 (6 bases each). The V end lost 5 bases, the J end lost 1 base, and 17 bases lay between the germline ends. Germline V CDR1 and CDR2: MNHEY, SVGEGT. CDR3 size: 16 residues. The CDR3 is CASSEAEGGGQETQYL. The CDR3 coding sequence is TGTGCCAGCAGTGAAGCTGAGGGGGGAGGCCAAGAGACCCAGTACCTC.

CDR3 sequence: CASSSRGYLNYGYTF. CDR3 DNA: TGTGCCAGCAGCTCCAGGGGCTATTTAAACTATGGCTACACCTTC. V and J are TRBV28 and TRBJ1-2, with a weak D call TRBD1 (6 bases). There are 15 residues in the CDR3. Germline V gene data show CDR1 as MDHEN and CDR2 as SYDVKM. Trimming shortened V by 6 bases and J by 2 bases, and 16 bases separated the two germline ends.

In the case of this clonotype: At one end the junction does not follow the germline gene, possibly because of a read error. The chain links TRBV7-7 to TRBJ2-5; D ambiguous. The CDR3 has 14 residues. Germline CDR1 and CDR2: SSHAT and FNYEAQ (reference sequence). The DNA for the CDR3 is TGTGCTAGCAGCTTAGCAAGAAGAGGAGAGACCCAGTACTTC. This translates into CASSLARRGETQYF.

This clonotype was seen many times. V is TRBV13 and J is TRBJ2-3; TRBD2 matches at 8 bases. J was trimmed by 2 bases and V by 3 bases; bases with no gene match: 4. The CDR3 has 15 amino acids. The germline CDR1 and CDR2 sequences are PRHDT and FYEKMQ (reference sequence). This CDR3 is CASSLRGRNTDTQYF. CDR3 coding DNA: TGTGCCAGCAGCTTGCGCGGGAGGAACACAGATACGCAGTATTTT.

This clonotype was seen only once. The chain links TRBV5-1 to TRBJ2-7, with D perhaps TRBD1 (6 bases). V was pared by 3 bases and J by 7 bases, with 20 bases between. The CDR3 runs to 15 residues. In germline, CDR1 is SGHRS, CDR2 YFSETQ. The CDR3 DNA reads TGCGCCAGCAGCTCAGCCTCGGGACACCTTGAGGAGCAGTACTTC. Protein sequence: CASSSASGHLEEQYF.

This clonotype is medium-sized in the sample. The CDR3 DNA is TGTGCCATCAGAAAAACTAGCGACGGCTCCTACGAGCAGTACTTC. It translates to CAIRKTSDGSYEQYF. The chain combines TRBV10-3 with TRBJ2-7; TRBD2 matches at 7 bases. The CDR3 runs to 15 residues. Germline-derived CDR1 and CDR2 are ENHRY and SYGVKD. With 6 bases clipped from V and 0 bases from J, the junction kept 8 bases outside the gene matches.

The J gene is TRBJ1-6, the V gene TRBV6-5; the D gene is possibly TRBD1 (6 bases). CDR3 size: 19 residues. Looked up from germline, CDR1 is MNHEY and CDR2 is SVGAGI. Trimming shortened V by 0 bases and J by 7 bases, and 22 bases separated the two germline ends. The CDR3 bases are TGTGCCAGCAGTTACTCGATTATCGCGGGGGCCGCCCTAAATTCACCCCTCCACTTT. Its translation is CASSYSIIAGAALNSPLHF.

This clonotype was counted a few times. The chain recombines TRBV20-1 with TRBJ2-7; 8 positions agree with TRBD2. The CDR3 totals 17 residues. Germline V CDR1 and CDR2: DFQATT, SNEGSKA (reference sequence). Losses at the gene ends were 3 bases for V and 4 bases for J; bases not matched to a gene: 17. CDR3 amino acids: CSARTAGTSGRIYEQYF. CDR3 in DNA: TGCAGTGCTAGGACCGCCGGGACTAGTGGGAGAATATACGAGCAGTACTTC.

This clonotype came up a few times. The chain has TRBV27 and TRBJ2-1, with TRBD2 matching over 11 bases. Trimming removed 6 bases from V and 4 bases from J; junction bases left unmatched: 5. CDR3 size: 15 residues. Germline V gene data show CDR1 as MNHEY and CDR2 as SMNVEV (reference sequence). CDR3 in amino acids: CASSLAGGEYNEQFF. Written as DNA, the CDR3 is TGTGCCAGCAGCCTAGCGGGAGGAGAGTACAATGAGCAGTTCTTC.

This clonotype appeared a few times. The rearrangement uses TRBV4-1 and TRBJ1-1; no clear D. The germline V and J ends were trimmed by 6 bases and 1 base, with 12 bases remaining between them. The CDR3 is 14 amino acids. Germline lookup yields CDR1 MGHRA and CDR2 YSYEKL. CDR3 coding DNA: TGCGCCAGCAGAGACATTTACAGGAACACTGAAGCTTTCTTT. This sequence encodes CASRDIYRNTEAFF.

CDR3 amino acids: CASRNPGGDQPQHF. CDR3 nucleotide sequence: TGTGCCAGCAGGAACCCAGGGGGCGATCAGCCCCAGCATTTT. The chain joins TRBV27 to TRBJ1-5; 8 bases line up with TRBD1. The CDR3 totals 14 residues. J gave up 5 bases and V 6 bases, and 6 bases lay outside the gene matches. Germline V lookup: CDR1 MNHEY, CDR2 SMNVEV (reference sequence).

This clonotype was picked up many times. With a much larger clone just one base away, this may be a read error. V is TRBV4-2 and J is TRBJ2-3; the match to TRBD1 covers 7 bases. The length of the CDR3 is 16 residues. Per germline, CDR1 LGHNA and CDR2 YNFKEQ. This chain's CDR3 is CASSQDRDSFTDAQYF. CDR3 nucleotide sequence: TGTGCCAGCAGCCAAGATAGGGACAGCTTCACAGATGCGCAGTATTTT.

V usage is TRBV3-1 and J usage is TRBJ1-4; 11 nucleotides agree with TRBD1. This CDR3 has 14 amino acids. The germline V gene has CDR1 LGHDT and CDR2 YNNKEL (reference sequence). After removal of 1 base from V and 10 bases from J, the junction contained 2 bases not matched to a gene. CDR3 sequence (DNA): TGTGCCAGCAGCCAAGGGACAGGGGGCGGAAAACTGTTTTTT. It yields the protein CASSQGTGGGKLFF.

This chain joins TRBV24-1 and TRBJ2-2; TRBD2 might be the D (6 bases). The CDR3 runs to 15 residues. Germline V gene lookup returns CDR1 KGHDR and CDR2 SFDVKD. Deletions cut 4 bases from V and 6 bases from J, with 14 bases between. DNA for the CDR3: TGTGCCACCAGTGACCCCGGTCGGGACTCCGGGGAGCTGTTTTTT. Translating it yields CATSDPGRDSGELFF.

The J gene is TRBJ1-2, the V gene TRBV3-1; D is perhaps TRBD1 (6 bases). The CDR3 runs to 14 residues. The V gene's germline CDR1 is LGHDT and CDR2 YNNKEL (reference sequence). Trimming cost V 0 bases and J 8 bases, with 13 bases left between them. CDR3 sequence reads: CASSQDQGWNGYTF. CDR3 bases: TGTGCCAGCAGCCAAGATCAGGGGTGGAACGGCTACACCTTC. Supplemented by reference TRBV3-1 and TRBJ1-2, the full variable domain reads DTAVSQTPKYLVTQMGNDKSIKCEQNLGHDTMYWYKQDSKKFLKIMFSYNNKELIINETVPNRFSPKSPDKAHLNLHINSLELGDSAVYFCASSQDQGWNGYTFGSGTRLTVV.